This TCR beta chain was retrieved from a study of cytomegalovirus exposure and HLA in healthy donors (dated by TCRdb to about 2017). About the study as a whole: In an earlier analysis of some 550 of the donors, around 300 Gb of sequence data and just under 120 million unique TCR beta sequences from 180 million or so T cells were reported. About 300 gigabases of sequencing data and approximately 84 million unique TCR sequences were included in an early release covering about 700 HLA-typed donors. The genetic ancestry cluster associated with self-reported Caucasian donors included approximately 85% of the approximately 400 genotyped donors. The study aimed to test whether cataloging public T cell receptors could reveal signatures of past pathogen exposure. The study used immunosequencing to profile the T cell repertoires of some 600 subjects and linked those repertoires to cytomegalovirus serostatus. In addition to the first cohort of hundreds of subjects, a separate validation cohort of some 120 different subjects was used. To predict cytomegalovirus infection status, the study brought together high-throughput TCR immunosequencing, statistical association of individual TCRs with disease status, and machine learning. A later analysis re-analyzed previously published TCR beta repertoires from roughly 600 donors and added high-resolution HLA genotyping to study TCR occurrence patterns. In the later analysis, no new phenotypic data were used to find candidate immune exposures; instead, reliance was placed on TCR beta sequences and their occurrence across donors. To decide whether each TCR beta V gene segment behaved as functional or pseudogenic, an earlier analysis of over 500 of the donors relied on high-throughput TCR beta sequencing. Donor age, sex, ethnicity and CMV serostatus were compiled together with the repertoire data. A later genetic analysis took genome-wide SNP genotypes for about 55% of the 666 donors and used that subset as a discovery cohort. All discovery cohort repertoires had been generated using a single sequencing platform. HLA typing covered class I and class II loci at four-digit resolution. The number of typed donors differed by locus: roughly 620-630 for A, B, C, DRB1 and DQB1; 522 for DQA1; 606 for DPA1; and 400 to 480 for DPB1. Because of strong linkage in the cohort, a few DR-DQ haplotypes were treated as single units for association and clustering. Across approximately 400 genotyped donors of the cohort, an average of about 200,000 unique TCR beta nucleotide sequences per donor were sequenced, and around 19% of those sequences were non-productive. What the study reported, not specific to this receptor: Most TCR sequences were seen in very few donors, while some public TCRs were found in many individuals. When HLA alleles, especially DR and DQ, strongly co-occurred, TCR associations were difficult to assign to individual alleles. Presence/absence analyses assumed roughly uniform sequencing depth across donors, an assumption that may not hold. Because some donors lacked HLA typing at each locus, the association tests relied only on the typed subset. A later analysis found that most CMV-associated TCR beta chains appeared HLA-restricted, with HLA associations seemingly driven largely by CMV exposure. It was suggested by the authors that the approach could potentially be generalized to other disease states and immunological phenotypes. CMV serostatus was the only immune exposure information available for the cohort. Cytomegalovirus status was reported to be diagnosed by the classifier with high specificity and sensitivity in both the original and validation cohorts. A total of 150 or so TCR beta chains were listed by the study as associated with cytomegalovirus. A later analysis associated 16,951 TCR beta sequences with specific HLA alleles at a false discovery rate of 0.05. A few of the identified cytomegalovirus-associated TCR beta chains were confirmed in vitro to be specific for cytomegalovirus antigens. An association between a missense DCLRE1C variant and V-gene and J-gene trimming of TCR beta chains was found in a later genetic analysis and replicated in an independent cohort. A cluster of highly shared sequence variants was judged likely to be a technical artifact of the sequencing pipeline. Correlated functional status among segregating V segments might reflect linkage disequilibrium, but an unknown experimental factor could not be ruled out. According to a later analysis, parvovirus B19, influenza, CMV and Epstein-Barr virus appeared linked to several top co-occurrence clusters. In a later analysis, HLA-associated TCR beta chains were found to be more clonally expanded and to have lower generation probabilities than equally common non-associated chains. A further reported finding was that TCR beta sequences accurately predicted the HLA-A and HLA-B alleles for most subjects in the first cohort. In a later analysis, TCR association rates were found to vary across HLA loci, with the most associated TCRs seen for DRB1 alleles and the fewest for HLA-C alleles. In this cohort, only TCR beta chains were sequenced, and detectable features were limited by the absence of alpha or paired-chain data. In an earlier analysis of some 640 of the donors, most TCR beta V segments were observed in productive rearrangements about 87% or about 30% of the time, broadly matching IMGT annotations. A later genetic analysis reported fewer N-insertions in productive TCRs among donors in an Asian-associated ancestry cluster than the roughly 640-donor mean. Some IMGT-functional V segments, including TRBV6-2 and TRBV6-3, could not be distinguished by the 87-base-pair reads and were therefore excluded. Because counts were too low, seventeen rarely observed V segments, including chromosome 9 orphons, were left out of the earlier analysis of 587 of the donors.

The cohort was made up of around 720 healthy bone marrow donors. All cohort members were sampled while nominally healthy, although unrecorded immune exposures were likely present. The donor tested CMV seropositive and was one of the 289 seropositive cohort members. Every donor gave a peripheral blood sample, and the peripheral blood mononuclear cells from that sample were used for TCR beta sequencing. The Qiagen DNeasy Blood Extraction Kit was used to extract genomic DNA from the blood cell samples. CDR1 and CDR2 were assigned from the germline V gene (reference sequence) as LNHDA and SQIVND. V loses 4 bases, J loses 5 bases, and the germline ends lie 8 bases apart. There are 12 amino acids in the CDR3, from cysteine to phenylalanine inclusive. Only the CDR3 DNA is retained, 36 bases long and in frame from the first base. This clone was picked up a small number of times. Its antigen target is currently unknown. The sample holds no much larger clone one base away, and base qualities are not on file.

Preparation of the library involved the immunoSEQ multiplex PCR assay. A mixture of 60 forward primers for TCR Vbeta segments and 13 reverse primers for TCR Jbeta segments was used in the multiplex PCR. A multiplex PCR assay on genomic DNA amplified the CDR3 region of rearranged TCR beta genes. Amplified TCR beta libraries were sequenced as 87-base-pair reads on the Illumina HiSeq System. In the original analysis: Across the 600 to 700 repertoires, a later analysis counted about 81 million unique TCR beta chains, roughly 11 million of which were shared by at least two donors. A nearest-neighbor algorithm error-corrected the raw reads and collapsed the reads into unique sequences, merging closely related sequences to remove PCR and sequencing errors. Alignment of CDR3 sequences to IMGT reference sequences was used to assign V, D and J gene segments. For a sequence to be retained, a match of at least six nucleotides to both a V gene segment and a J gene segment was required. A rearrangement was called productive if the CDR3 had no stop codons and remained in frame with V and J, and every other rearrangement was called non-productive. CDR3 was defined by IMGT convention, running from the second conserved V-encoded cysteine to the conserved J-encoded phenylalanine. Sequences without an unambiguous match to a single V gene segment were excluded from the earlier analysis of approximately 560 of the donors. In an earlier analysis of almost 600 of the donors, a V segment was called functional when productive rearrangements were above 56.7%, and segregating when the standard deviation between donors exceeded 5%. A statistical classification framework was built to diagnose cytomegalovirus status from the catalog of TCR beta chain sequences. V and J gene assignment, in a later analysis, came from comparing TCR nucleotide sequences with IMGT/GENE-DB human TR gene sequences. A later analysis assigned CDR3 sequences and most-parsimonious VDJ recombination scenarios with the TCRdist pipeline. In a later analysis, each TCR beta chain was defined by its CDR3 amino acid sequence together with its V-gene family, and reads lacking a unique V-gene family were excluded. A later analysis removed nearly 600 highly shared, low-generation-probability nucleotide sequences to deal with suspected cross-contamination and a sequencing artifact. In a later analysis, a clonal expansion index for each public chain was calculated from normalized within-repertoire ranks of inferred template counts. In a later analysis, generation probabilities were computed with a VDJ recombination model fitted to out-of-frame rearrangements, and the resulting probabilities were checked against IGoR. In a later analysis, hypergeometric tests were used to score TCR-TCR, TCR-HLA and TCR-CMV co-occurrence, with a repertoire-size bias correction applied to TCR pairs. False discovery rates were estimated in a later analysis by permuting HLA or CMV assignments 20 times. In a later analysis, co-occurring TCRs were grouped with DBSCAN, and TCRdist sequence similarity was added when clustering was performed within HLA-allele-positive subsets. Repertoires with fewer than 30,000 or more than 120,000 public chains, plus five repertoires with anomalous nucleotide sharing, were excluded from co-occurrence clustering. TCRdb took over this immuneACCESS table, retaining in-frame rearrangements with V and J assigned. Such tables are incomplete; in checked studies, under half of the missing clones stem from an unresolved V gene, and the remainder is unexplained. V and J calls and clone size follow that table, whereas D and trimming were derived from the DNA. The sample table records about 130,000 clones; 17% of these occur just once. Together, the top ten hold approximately 2.9% of the sample.

What was sequenced was PBMCs. The receptor was derived from a female donor in good health and CMV-seropositive. The sequence joins TRBV19 to TRBJ1-2, with the D gene call left open. The DNA is as follows: TGTGCCAGTAGTACCGGGATGTATGGCTACACCTTC. Its protein is CASSTGMYGYTF.